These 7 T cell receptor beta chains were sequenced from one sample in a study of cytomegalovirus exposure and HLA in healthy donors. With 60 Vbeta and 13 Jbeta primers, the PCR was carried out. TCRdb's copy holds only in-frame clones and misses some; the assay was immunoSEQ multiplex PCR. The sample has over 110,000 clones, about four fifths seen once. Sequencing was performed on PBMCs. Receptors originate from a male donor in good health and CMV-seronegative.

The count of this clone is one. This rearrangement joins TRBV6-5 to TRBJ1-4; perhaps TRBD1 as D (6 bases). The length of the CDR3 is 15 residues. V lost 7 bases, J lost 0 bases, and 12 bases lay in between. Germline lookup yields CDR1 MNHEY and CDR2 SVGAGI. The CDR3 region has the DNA TGTGCCAGCAATACCGGGACAACAACTAATGAAAAACTGTTTTTT. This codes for CASNTGTTTNEKLFF.

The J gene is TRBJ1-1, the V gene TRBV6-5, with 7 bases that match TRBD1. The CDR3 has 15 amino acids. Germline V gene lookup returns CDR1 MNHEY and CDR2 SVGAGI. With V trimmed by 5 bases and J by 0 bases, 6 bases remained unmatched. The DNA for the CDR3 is TGTGCCAGCAGTGGTACAGGGGCTTTGAACACTGAAGCTTTCTTT. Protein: CASSGTGALNTEAFF.

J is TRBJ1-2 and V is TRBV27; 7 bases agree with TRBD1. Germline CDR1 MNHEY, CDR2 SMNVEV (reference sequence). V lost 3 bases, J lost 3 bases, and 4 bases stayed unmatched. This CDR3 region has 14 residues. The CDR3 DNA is TGTGCCAGCAGTTTCCACGACAGGGACTATGGCTACACCTTC. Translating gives CASSFHDRDYGYTF.

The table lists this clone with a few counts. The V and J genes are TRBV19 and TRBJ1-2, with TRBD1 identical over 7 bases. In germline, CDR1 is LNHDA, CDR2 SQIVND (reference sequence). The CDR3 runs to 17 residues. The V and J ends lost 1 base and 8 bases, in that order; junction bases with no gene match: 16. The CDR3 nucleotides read TGTGCCAGTAGTATAGGGGACAGCCCGGGAACCTTATCCGGCTACACCTTC. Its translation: CASSIGDSPGTLSGYTF.

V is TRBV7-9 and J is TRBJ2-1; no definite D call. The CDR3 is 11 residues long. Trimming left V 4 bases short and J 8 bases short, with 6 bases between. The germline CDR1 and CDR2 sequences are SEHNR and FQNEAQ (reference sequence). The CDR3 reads CASSYGDEQFF. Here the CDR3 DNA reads TGTGCCAGCAGCTACGGAGATGAGCAGTTCTTC. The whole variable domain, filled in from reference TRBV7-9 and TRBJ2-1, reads DTGVSQNPRHKITKRGQNVTFRCDPISEHNRLYWYRQTLGQGPEFLTYFQNEAQLEKSRLLSDRFSAERPKGSFSTLEIQRTEQGDSAMYLCASSYGDEQFFGPGTRLTVL.

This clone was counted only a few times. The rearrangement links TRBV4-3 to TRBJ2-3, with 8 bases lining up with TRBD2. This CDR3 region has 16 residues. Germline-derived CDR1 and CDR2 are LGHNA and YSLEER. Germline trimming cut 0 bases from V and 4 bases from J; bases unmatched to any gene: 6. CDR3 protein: CASSQDLSSGADTQYF. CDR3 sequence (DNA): TGCGCCAGCAGCCAAGATCTGAGTAGCGGGGCAGATACGCAGTATTTT.

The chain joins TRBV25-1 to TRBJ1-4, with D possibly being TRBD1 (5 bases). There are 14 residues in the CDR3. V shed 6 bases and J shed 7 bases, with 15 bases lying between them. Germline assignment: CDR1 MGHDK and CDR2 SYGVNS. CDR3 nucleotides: TGTGCCAGCAGAACAAGTAGGGGCGGTGAAAAACTGTTTTTT. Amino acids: CASRTSRGGEKLFF.